A few counts support the clone carrying this T cell receptor beta chain. Its antigen is not known. iRepertoire HTBI primers and Arm-PCR of CDR3 regions built TCR beta libraries. Original analysis: Throughout the samples, researchers identified about 62 TRBV and about 15 TRBJ segments. Via MiXCR, TCRdb re-called the multiplex PCR reads, giving one row per CDR3 protein. V and J calls and clone size were set by TCRdb, not the authors. The sample holds roughly 360,000 distinct CDR3 sequences; about 23% are singletons and the top ten take under 35%. The sample is drawn from a study of regulatory T cells in long-lasting Graves disease. Whole-study context: To qualify as persistent, Graves' disease required over 5 years of antithyroid drugs with positive TSH receptor antibodies. Study findings and constraints: Under persistent disease, TRBV28, TRBJ1-2 and TRBJ2-5 were used preferentially.

The time point was: persistent/refractory GD, antithyroid drugs over 5 years with positive TRAb. Following extraction of RNA from PBMCs, that RNA was used to make the TCR library. Diagnosing Graves' disease relied on the American Thyroid Association guidelines. CDR3 length: 13 amino acids. CDR1 is GTSNPN and CDR2 is SVGIG in the germline V gene (reference sequence). Trimming removed 8 bases at V and 4 bases at J, with 17 bases between. The TCR originated in a woman aged 40 to 55 with Graves disease. V and J are TRBV30 and TRBJ1-1; D gene uncertain. The material sequenced was peripheral blood mononuclear cells (PBMCs), taken when the disease was refractory, from a patient treated with antithyroid drugs. CDR3 sequence (DNA): TGTGCCGCTACTATCGACACTGGCACTGAAGCTTTCTTT. Translated, it gives CAATIDTGTEAFF.